Detailed here is one T cell receptor beta chain. Its cognate antigen is unknown. This record comes from a study of OX40 agonist ivuxolimab in advanced cancers. Study-wide background: Under the entry rules, prior anti-PD-1, anti-PD-L1 or anti-CTLA-4 therapy was allowed, and around 40% had some. Study-level findings and limits: Relative to CD4+ cells, CD8+ T cells on average had more expanded clones. With doses of 0.1 to 3.0 mg/kg, CD4+ and CD8+ blood T cells had undergone clonal expansion by week 6.

Using immunoSEQ multiplex PCR, the repertoire was profiled, and TCRdb retains in-frame clones only, with some absent. The data contain approximately 39,000 clones, 80% to 90% of them singletons. The germline V gene has CDR1 SGHTS and CDR2 YDEGEE. The CDR3 is made up of 15 amino acids. The V end lost 4 bases, the J end lost 0 bases, and 10 bases lay between the germline ends. The chain combines TRBV5-8 with TRBJ1-4; no firm D call. The clonotype comes from an adult with an advanced solid tumor such as melanoma, head and neck, liver or kidney cancer. The sample was CD4+ or CD8+ T cells sorted from blood, taken in a trial of the OX40 agonist ivuxolimab. The CDR3 protein is CASSPSLATNEKLFF. In nucleotides, the CDR3 is TGTGCCAGCAGCCCGAGCCTTGCAACTAATGAAAAACTGTTTTTT.